This T cell receptor (beta chain) was recorded in a study of post-analysis software for immune sequencing data. Study as a whole: Relapsing-remitting, secondary progressive and progressive-relapsing forms of multiple sclerosis all featured among disease courses.

In the case of this clonotype: What it binds is unknown.

TCR beta cDNA libraries had unique molecular identifiers. Each CDR3 protein is one row after TCRdb ran MiXCR on the PCR reads. The table includes more than 350,000 distinct CDR3 sequences, roughly 38% detected once. Germline V gives CDR1 MNHNS, CDR2 SASEGT. Trimming shortened V by 3 bases and J by 0 bases, and 11 bases separated the two germline ends. CDR3 length: 15 amino acids. Study-wide points: Higher frequency in patients than in controls was seen for roughly five TRBV segments, with TRBV5-6, TRBV5-1 and TRBV20-1 among them. F-measure co-clustering was strong for batch-matched samples. The normalized Chao1 diversity of multiple sclerosis patients was significantly lower than that of controls.

The V call is TRBV6-1, the J call TRBJ1-2; no definite D call. The sample taken for sequencing was blood. This receptor was taken from a girl aged 2-10 years with multiple sclerosis. The CDR3 sequence: CASSDGPISNYGYTF. The CDR3 DNA reads TGTGCCAGCAGTGATGGTCCCATCTCTAACTATGGCTACACCTTC.